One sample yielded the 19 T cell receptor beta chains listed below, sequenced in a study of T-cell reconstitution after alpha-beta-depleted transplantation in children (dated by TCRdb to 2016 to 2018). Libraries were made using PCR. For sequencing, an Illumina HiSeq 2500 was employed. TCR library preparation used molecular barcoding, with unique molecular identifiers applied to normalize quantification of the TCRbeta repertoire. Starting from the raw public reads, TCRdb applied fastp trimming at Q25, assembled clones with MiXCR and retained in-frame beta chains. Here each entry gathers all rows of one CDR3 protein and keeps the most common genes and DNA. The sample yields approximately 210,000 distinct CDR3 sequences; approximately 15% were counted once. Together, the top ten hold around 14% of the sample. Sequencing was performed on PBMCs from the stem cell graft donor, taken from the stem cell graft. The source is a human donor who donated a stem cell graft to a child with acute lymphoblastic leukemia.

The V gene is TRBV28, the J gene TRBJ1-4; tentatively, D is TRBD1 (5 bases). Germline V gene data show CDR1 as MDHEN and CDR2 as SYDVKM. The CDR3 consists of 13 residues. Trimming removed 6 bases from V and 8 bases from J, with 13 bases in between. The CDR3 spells CASSRGTREKLFF. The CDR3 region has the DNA TGTGCCAGCAGCCGCGGGACTCGAGAAAAACTGTTTTTT.

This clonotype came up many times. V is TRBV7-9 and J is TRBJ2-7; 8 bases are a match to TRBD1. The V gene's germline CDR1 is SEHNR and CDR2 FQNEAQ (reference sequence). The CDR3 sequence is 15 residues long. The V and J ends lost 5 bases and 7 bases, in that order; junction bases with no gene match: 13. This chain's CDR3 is CASSNHGQGGLEQYF. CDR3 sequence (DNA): TGTGCCAGCAGCAACCACGGACAGGGAGGCCTGGAGCAGTACTTC.

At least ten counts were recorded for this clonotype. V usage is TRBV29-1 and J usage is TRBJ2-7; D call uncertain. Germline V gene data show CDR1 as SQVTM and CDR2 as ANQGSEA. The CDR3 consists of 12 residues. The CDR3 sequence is CSVLKSNYEQYF. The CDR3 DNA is TGCAGTGTACTGAAATCTAACTACGAGCAGTACTTC.

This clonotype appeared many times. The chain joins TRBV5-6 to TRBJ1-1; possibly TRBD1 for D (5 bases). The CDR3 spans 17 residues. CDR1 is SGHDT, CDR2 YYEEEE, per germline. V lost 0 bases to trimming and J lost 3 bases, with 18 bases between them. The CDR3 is CASSLAIKGPPDTEAFF. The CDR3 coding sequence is TGTGCCAGCAGCTTGGCGATCAAGGGACCCCCAGACACTGAAGCTTTCTTT.

The CDR3 loop is CASSYSTSGREKLFF. In DNA, the CDR3 is TGTGCCAGCAGTTACTCGACATCCGGTAGGGAAAAACTGTTTTTT. The chain employs TRBV6-5 and TRBJ1-4; D ambiguous. V was shortened by 0 bases and J by 8 bases, with 13 bases between the two germline ends. The CDR3 loop spans 15 amino acids. Germline lookup yields CDR1 MNHEY and CDR2 SVGAGI.

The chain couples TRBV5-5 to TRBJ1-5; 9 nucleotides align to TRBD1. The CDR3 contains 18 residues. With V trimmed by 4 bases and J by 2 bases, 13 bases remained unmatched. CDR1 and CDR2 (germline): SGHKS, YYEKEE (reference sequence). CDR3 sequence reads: CASSTYLDRGKGNQPQHF. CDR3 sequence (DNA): TGTGCCAGCAGCACCTACCTTGACAGGGGGAAGGGCAATCAGCCCCAGCATTTT.

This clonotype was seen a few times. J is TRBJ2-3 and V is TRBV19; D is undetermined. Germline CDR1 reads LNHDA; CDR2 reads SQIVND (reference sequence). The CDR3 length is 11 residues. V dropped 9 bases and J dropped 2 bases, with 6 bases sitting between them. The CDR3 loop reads CASQNTDTQYF. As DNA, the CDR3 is TGTGCCAGCCAAAACACAGATACGCAGTATTTT.

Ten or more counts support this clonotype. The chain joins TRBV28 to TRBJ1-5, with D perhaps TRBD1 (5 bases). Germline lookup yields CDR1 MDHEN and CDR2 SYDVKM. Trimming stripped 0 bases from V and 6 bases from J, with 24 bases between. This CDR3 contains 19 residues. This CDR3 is CASSLWGGLGTAESQPQHF. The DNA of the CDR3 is TGTGCCAGCAGTTTATGGGGGGGTCTGGGGACGGCCGAAAGTCAGCCCCAGCATTTT. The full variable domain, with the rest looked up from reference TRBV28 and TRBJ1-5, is DVKVTQSSRYLVKRTGEKVFLECVQDMDHENMFWYRQDPGLGLRLIYFSYDVKMKEKGDIPEGYSVSREKKERFSLILESASTNQTSMYLCASSLWGGLGTAESQPQHFGDGTRLSIL.

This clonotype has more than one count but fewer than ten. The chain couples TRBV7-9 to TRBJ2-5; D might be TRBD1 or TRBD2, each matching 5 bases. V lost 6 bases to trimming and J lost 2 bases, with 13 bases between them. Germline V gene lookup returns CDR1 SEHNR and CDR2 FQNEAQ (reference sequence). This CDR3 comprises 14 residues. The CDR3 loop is CASRHGTEQETQYF. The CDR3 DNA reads TGTGCCAGCAGACACGGGACGGAACAAGAGACCCAGTACTTC.

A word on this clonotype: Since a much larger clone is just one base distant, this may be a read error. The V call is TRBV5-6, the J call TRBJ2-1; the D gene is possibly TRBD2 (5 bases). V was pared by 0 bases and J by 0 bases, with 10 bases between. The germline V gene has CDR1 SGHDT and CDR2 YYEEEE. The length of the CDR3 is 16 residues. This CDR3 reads CASSLDGRCSYNEQFF. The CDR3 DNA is TGTGCCAGCAGCTTGGATGGGAGATGCTCCTACAATGAGCAGTTCTTC. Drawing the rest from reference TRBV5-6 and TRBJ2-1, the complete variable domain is DAGVTQSPTHLIKTRGQQVTLRCSPKSGHDTVSWYQQALGQGPQFIFQYYEEEERQRGNFPDRFSGHQFPNYSSELNVNALLLGDSALYLCASSLDGRCSYNEQFFGPGTRLTVL.

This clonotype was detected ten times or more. Written as DNA, the CDR3 is TGCAGTGCTAGAGATGGTTTAGCGGGCTTCACAGATACGCAGTATTTT. Protein product: CSARDGLAGFTDTQYF. The chain combines TRBV20-1 with TRBJ2-3; the match to TRBD2 covers 7 bases. Germline trimming cut 0 bases from V and 2 bases from J; bases unmatched to any gene: 8. There are 16 residues in the CDR3. CDR1 DFQATT and CDR2 SNEGSKA come from the germline V gene (reference sequence).

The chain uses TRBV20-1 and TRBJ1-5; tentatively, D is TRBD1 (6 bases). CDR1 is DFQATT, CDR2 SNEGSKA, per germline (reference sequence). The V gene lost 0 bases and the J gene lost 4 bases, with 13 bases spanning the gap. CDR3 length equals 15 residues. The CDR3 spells CSARDPSGVNQPQHF. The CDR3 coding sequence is TGCAGTGCTAGAGATCCGTCAGGGGTAAATCAGCCCCAGCATTTT.

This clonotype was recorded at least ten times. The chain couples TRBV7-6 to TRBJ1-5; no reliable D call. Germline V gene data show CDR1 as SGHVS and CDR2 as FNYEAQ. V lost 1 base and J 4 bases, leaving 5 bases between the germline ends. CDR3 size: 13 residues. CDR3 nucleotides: TGTGCCAGCAGCTTAGGGCAAAATCAGCCCCAGCATTTT. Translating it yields CASSLGQNQPQHF.

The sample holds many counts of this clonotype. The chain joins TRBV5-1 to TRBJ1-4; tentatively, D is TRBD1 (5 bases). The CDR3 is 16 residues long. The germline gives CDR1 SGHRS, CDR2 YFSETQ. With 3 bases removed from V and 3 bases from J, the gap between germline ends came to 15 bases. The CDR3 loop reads CASSWTPPRANEKLFF. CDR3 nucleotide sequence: TGCGCCAGCAGCTGGACACCCCCGCGGGCTAATGAAAAACTGTTTTTT.

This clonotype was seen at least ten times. As DNA, the CDR3 is TGTGCCAGCAGTTACAGGACAGGGGGCGGATACGAGCAGTACTTC. This sequence encodes CASSYRTGGGYEQYF. The genes are TRBV6-5 and TRBJ2-7, with 11 bases identical to TRBD1. Germline lookup yields CDR1 MNHEY and CDR2 SVGAGI. Trimming cost V 2 bases and J 4 bases; bases outside gene matches: 4. The CDR3 totals 15 residues.

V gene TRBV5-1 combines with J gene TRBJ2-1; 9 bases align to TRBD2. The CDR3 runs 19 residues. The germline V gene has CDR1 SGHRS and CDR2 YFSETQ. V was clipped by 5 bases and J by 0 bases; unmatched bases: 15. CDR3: CASRSGLAGFTSSYNEQFF. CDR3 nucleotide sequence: TGCGCCAGCAGATCCGGTCTAGCGGGATTCACGAGCTCCTACAATGAGCAGTTCTTC.

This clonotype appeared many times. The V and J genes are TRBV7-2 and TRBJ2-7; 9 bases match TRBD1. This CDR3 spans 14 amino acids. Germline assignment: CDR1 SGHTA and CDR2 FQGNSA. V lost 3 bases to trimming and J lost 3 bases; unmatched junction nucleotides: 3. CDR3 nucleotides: TGTGCCAGCAGCTTGGGACAGGGATTCTACGAGCAGTACTTC. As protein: CASSLGQGFYEQYF.

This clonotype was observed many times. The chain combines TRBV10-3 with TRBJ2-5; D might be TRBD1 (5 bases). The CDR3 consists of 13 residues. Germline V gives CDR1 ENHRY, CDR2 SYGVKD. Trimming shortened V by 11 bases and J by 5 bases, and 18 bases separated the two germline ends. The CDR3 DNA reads TGTGCCTCCAAAGGGGAAGGAACGGAGACCCAGTACTTC. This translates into CASKGEGTETQYF.

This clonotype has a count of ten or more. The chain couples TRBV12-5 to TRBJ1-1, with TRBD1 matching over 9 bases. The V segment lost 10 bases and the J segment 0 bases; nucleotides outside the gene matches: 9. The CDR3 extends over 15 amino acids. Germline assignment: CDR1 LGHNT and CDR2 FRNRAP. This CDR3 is CATGPGQGMNTEAFF. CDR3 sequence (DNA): TGTGCTACCGGGCCCGGACAGGGGATGAACACTGAAGCTTTCTTT.